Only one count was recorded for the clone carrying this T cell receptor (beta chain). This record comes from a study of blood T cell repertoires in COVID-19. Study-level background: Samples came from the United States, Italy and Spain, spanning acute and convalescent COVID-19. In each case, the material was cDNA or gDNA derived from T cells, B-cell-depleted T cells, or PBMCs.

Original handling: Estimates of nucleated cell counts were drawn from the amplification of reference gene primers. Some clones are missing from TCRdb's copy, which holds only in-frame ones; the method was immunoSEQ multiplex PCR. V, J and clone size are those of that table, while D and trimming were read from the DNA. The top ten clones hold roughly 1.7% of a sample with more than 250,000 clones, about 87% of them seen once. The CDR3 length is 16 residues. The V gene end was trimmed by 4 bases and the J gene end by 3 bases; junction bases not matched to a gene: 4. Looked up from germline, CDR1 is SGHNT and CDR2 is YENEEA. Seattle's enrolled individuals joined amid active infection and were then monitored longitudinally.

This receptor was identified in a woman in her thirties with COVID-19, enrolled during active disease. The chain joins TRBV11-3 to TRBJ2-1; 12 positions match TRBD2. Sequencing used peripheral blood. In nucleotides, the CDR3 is TGTGCCAGCAGCTCAACTAGCGGGGGGCTCTACAATGAGCAGTTCTTC. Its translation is CASSSTSGGLYNEQFF.